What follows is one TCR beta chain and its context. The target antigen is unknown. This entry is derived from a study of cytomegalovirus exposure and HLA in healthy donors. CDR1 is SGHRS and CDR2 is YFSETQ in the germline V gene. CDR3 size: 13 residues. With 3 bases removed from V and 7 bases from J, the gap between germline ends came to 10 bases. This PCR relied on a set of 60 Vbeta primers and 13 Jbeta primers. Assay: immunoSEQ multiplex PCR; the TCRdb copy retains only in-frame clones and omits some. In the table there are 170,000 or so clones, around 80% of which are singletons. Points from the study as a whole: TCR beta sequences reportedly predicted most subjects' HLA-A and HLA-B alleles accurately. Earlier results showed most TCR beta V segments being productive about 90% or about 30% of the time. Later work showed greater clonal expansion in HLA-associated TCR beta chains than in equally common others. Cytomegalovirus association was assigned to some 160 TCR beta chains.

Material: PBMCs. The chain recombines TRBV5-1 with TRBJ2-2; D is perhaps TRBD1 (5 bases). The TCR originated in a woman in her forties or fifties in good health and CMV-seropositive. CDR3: CASSSQGGGELFF. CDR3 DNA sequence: TGCGCCAGCAGCTCCCAGGGTGGCGGGGAGCTGTTTTTT.